Listed below are T cell receptor beta chains from one sample, sequenced in a study of high-grade serous ovarian cancer treatment subgroups. The table came from immunoSEQ multiplex PCR; TCRdb's copy has only in-frame clones and leaves some out. The sample yields around 7,000 clones, 75% to 80% seen once. The sample consisted of tumor tissue. These receptors originate from a human donor with high-grade serous ovarian cancer. Both conserved end residues are part of each CDR3. A D gene is named only where the DNA matches it firmly. Some rows have no size entry. The others give once, few or many, or a class for an expanded clone.

>medium-sized|.|TRBJ1-5|15|TRBV27
CASKGQNYSNQPQHF
TGTGCCAGCAAAGGACAGAATTATAGCAATCAGCCCCAGCATTTT
>.|TRBD2|TRBJ2-2|12|TRBV29-1
CSVRGGTGELFF
TGCAGCGTTCGGGGGGGGACCGGGGAGCTGTTTTTT
>.|.|TRBJ2-1|11|TRBV19
CASTWGYEQFF
TGTGCCAGTACATGGGGGTATGAGCAGTTCTTC
>.|.|TRBJ2-3|15|TRBV5-1
CASSLEGGTLDTQYF
TGCGCCAGCAGCTTGGAGGGCGGGACCCTGGATACGCAGTATTTT
>few|.|TRBJ1-4|19|TRBV4-2
CASRASSQTTAGGNEKLFF
TGTGCCAGCAGAGCGAGCTCCCAGACCACCGCCGGTGGTAATGAAAAACTGTTTTTT
>.|TRBD1|TRBJ1-4|16|TRBV5-5
CASSLPRQGGVGKLFF
TGTGCCAGCAGCTTACCTCGACAGGGGGGCGTAGGAAAACTGTTTTTT
>few|.|TRBJ1-6|14|TRBV2
CAGQTEQGGSPLHF
TGTGCCGGACAGACGGAACAGGGAGGATCACCCCTCCACTTT
>.|.|TRBJ2-1|13|TRBV5-6
CASSLVAGNEQFF
TGTGCCAGCAGCTTGGTTGCAGGCAATGAGCAGTTCTTC
>.|.|TRBJ2-1|12|TRBV6-6
CASSKEFNEQFF
TGTGCCAGCAGTAAAGAATTCAATGAGCAGTTCTTC
>once|.|TRBJ2-7|13|TRBV7-3
CASSFGADHEQYF
TGTGCCAGCAGCTTTGGGGCAGACCACGAGCAGTACTTC
>.|.|TRBJ2-5|14|TRBV9
CASSPGGNQETQYF
TGTGCCAGCAGCCCCGGCGGGAACCAAGAGACCCAGTACTTC
>.|.|TRBJ1-1|11|TRBV5-1
CASSAGFEAFF
TGCGCCAGCAGCGCCGGGTTCGAAGCTTTCTTT
>few|.|TRBJ1-5|14|TRBV15
CATSPDSANQPQHF
TGTGCCACCAGCCCCGACAGCGCCAATCAGCCCCAGCATTTT